These 5 T cell receptor beta chains originate from one sample sequenced in a study of response to subunit inactivated influenza vaccine. TCRdb itself ran the RT-PCR reads through MiXCR, one entry per CDR3 protein. The table lists 150,000 or so distinct CDR3 sequences, about 10% of them singletons. This material consisted of CD8+ T cells sorted from PBMCs, taken around 25 months after vaccination. The origin of the receptors is a man between 50 and 75 years old who received an inactivated influenza vaccine.

This clonotype was observed a handful of times. This sequence joins TRBV5-6 and TRBJ1-3; D not resolved. Between the trimmed V and J ends, which lost 1 base and 4 bases, there was a span of 9 bases. The germline gives CDR1 SGHDT, CDR2 YYEEEE. The CDR3 is 14 amino acids. CDR3 loop: CASSLSMMGNTIYF. The CDR3 coding sequence is TGTGCCAGCAGCTTGTCCATGATGGGAAACACCATATATTTT.

At least ten counts were recorded for this clonotype. The chain carries TRBV6-1 and TRBJ1-2, with 10 bases matching TRBD1. The V gene end was trimmed by 5 bases and the J gene end by 3 bases; junction bases not matched to a gene: 6. Germline CDR1 is MNHNS and CDR2 is SASEGT. The CDR3 is 15 residues long. CDR3 DNA sequence: TGTGCCAGCAGTCTCTCCGGGACAGGGGACTATGGCTACACCTTC. Translation gives CASSLSGTGDYGYTF.

This clonotype was observed a few times. The rearrangement joins TRBV12-3 or TRBV12-4 to TRBJ2-7, with D unclear. The V and J ends lost 6 bases and 0 bases respectively, with 15 bases between them. The length of the CDR3 is 15 residues. The CDR3 DNA reads TGTGCCAGCAGCTACTCGACACAGAGCTCCTACGAGCAGTACTTC. Encoded protein: CASSYSTQSSYEQYF.

The chain links TRBV7-9 to TRBJ1-2, with D uncertain. The germline CDR1 and CDR2 sequences are SEHNR and FQNEAQ (reference sequence). V lost 11 bases to trimming and J lost 2 bases, with 6 bases between them. The length of the CDR3 is 10 residues. The DNA of the CDR3 is TGTGCCGTGCTGAACTATGGCTACACCTTC. This codes for CAVLNYGYTF.

This clonotype showed up just a few times. This chain connects TRBV14 to TRBJ2-7, with D unclear. In germline, CDR1 is SGHDN, CDR2 FVKESK. Trimming removed 0 bases from V and 4 bases from J, with 4 bases in between. CDR3 length: 12 amino acids. The CDR3 sequence is CASSQESYEQYF. As DNA, the CDR3 is TGTGCCAGCAGCCAAGAGAGTTACGAGCAGTACTTC.